This T cell receptor beta chain originates from a study of Ad26.COV2.S vaccination and SARS-CoV-2 variants. Sequencing was performed with immunoSEQ multiplex PCR; in TCRdb, only in-frame clones are kept and a portion is missing. The table records 400,000 to 450,000 clones, 80% to 95% of them present only once. Documented treatment: 19 received Ad26.COV2.S at low or high dose, single or two shots; about 5 received placebo; per-sample allocation not given. Sampling happened 63 days after the first vaccine or placebo injection. CDR3 length equals 16 residues. With 6 bases clipped from V and 6 bases from J, the junction kept 13 bases outside the gene matches. CDR1 and CDR2 (germline): MDHEN, SYDVKM.

The chain has TRBV28 and TRBJ2-3; TRBD1 agrees at 9 bases. This clonotype was obtained from a person aged 18-65 years who received the Ad26.COV2.S COVID-19 vaccine or a placebo. This specimen consisted of peripheral blood, obtained in a trial of Ad26.COV2.S vaccine versus placebo. The chain's CDR3 is CASRTSRDRVFDTQYF. The CDR3 DNA reads TGTGCCAGCAGAACCTCCCGGGACAGGGTTTTTGATACGCAGTATTTT.